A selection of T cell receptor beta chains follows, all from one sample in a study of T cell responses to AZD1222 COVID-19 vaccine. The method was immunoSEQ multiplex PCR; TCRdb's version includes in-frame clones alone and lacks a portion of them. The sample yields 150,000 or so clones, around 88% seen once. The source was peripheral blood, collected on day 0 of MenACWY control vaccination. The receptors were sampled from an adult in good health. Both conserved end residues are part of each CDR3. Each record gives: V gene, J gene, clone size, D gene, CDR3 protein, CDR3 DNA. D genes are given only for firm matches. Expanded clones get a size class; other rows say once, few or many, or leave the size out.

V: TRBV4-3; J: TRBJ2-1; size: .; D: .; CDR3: CASSQDVVAYEQFF; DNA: TGCGCCAGCAGCCAAGATGTAGTGGCTTACGAGCAGTTCTTC
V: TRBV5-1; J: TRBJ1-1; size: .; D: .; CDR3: CASSFRVSLMNTEAFF; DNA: TGCGCCAGCAGCTTTAGGGTCAGTCTCATGAACACTGAAGCTTTCTTT
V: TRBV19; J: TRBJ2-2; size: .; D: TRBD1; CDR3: CASSGRQGPFNTGELFF; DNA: TGTGCCAGTAGTGGTAGACAGGGGCCCTTTAACACCGGGGAGCTGTTTTTT
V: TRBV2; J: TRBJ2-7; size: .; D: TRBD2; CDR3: CASRGLAGVYEQYF; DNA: TGTGCCAGCAGGGGACTAGCGGGAGTCTACGAGCAGTACTTC
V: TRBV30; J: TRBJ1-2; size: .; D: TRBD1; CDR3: CAMGQNYGYTF; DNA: TGTGCAATGGGACAGAACTATGGCTACACCTTC
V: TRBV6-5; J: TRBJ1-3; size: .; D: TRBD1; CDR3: CASSTRDSGNTIYF; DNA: TGTGCCAGCAGTACAAGGGACAGTGGAAACACCATATATTTT
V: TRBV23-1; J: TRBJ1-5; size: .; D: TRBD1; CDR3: CASSLMDRASNQPQHF; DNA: TGCGCCAGCAGTCTTATGGACAGGGCTAGCAATCAGCCCCAGCATTTT
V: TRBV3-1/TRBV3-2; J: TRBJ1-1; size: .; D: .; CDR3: CASSQDTGSTEAFF; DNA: TGTGCCAGCAGCCAAGATACAGGTAGCACTGAAGCTTTCTTT
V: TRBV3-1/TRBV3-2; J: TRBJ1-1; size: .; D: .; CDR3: CASSDGGNTEAFF; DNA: TGTGCCAGCAGCGATGGAGGGAACACTGAAGCTTTCTTT
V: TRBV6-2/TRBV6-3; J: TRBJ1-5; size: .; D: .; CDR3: CASSYQPQHF; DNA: TGTGCCAGCAGTTATCAGCCCCAGCATTTT
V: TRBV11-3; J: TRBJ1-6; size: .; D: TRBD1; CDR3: CASRGQGVSPLHF; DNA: TGTGCCAGCCGGGGACAGGGGGTTTCACCCCTCCACTTT
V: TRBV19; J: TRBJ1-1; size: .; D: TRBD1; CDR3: CASRGQGVTEAFF; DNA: TGTGCCAGTAGAGGCCAGGGGGTAACTGAAGCTTTCTTT
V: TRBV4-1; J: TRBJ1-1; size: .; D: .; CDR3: CASSQGPGGSTEAFF; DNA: TGCGCCAGCAGCCAAGGTCCGGGGGGGAGTACTGAAGCTTTCTTT
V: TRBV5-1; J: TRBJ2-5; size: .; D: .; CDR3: CASSSRRSGSGETQYF; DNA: TGCGCCAGCAGCTCCCGCCGTTCAGGGTCGGGGGAGACCCAGTACTTC
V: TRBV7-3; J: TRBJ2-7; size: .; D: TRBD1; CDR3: CASSLPDRGVDEQYF; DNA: TGTGCCAGCAGCTTACCAGACAGGGGTGTAGACGAGCAGTACTTC
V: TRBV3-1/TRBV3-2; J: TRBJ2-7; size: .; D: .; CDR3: CASSPGQGTYEQYF; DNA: TGTGCCAGCAGTCCAGGGCAGGGGACCTACGAGCAGTACTTC
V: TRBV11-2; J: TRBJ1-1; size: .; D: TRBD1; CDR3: CASSFYRGIPPQNTEAFF; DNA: TGTGCCAGCAGCTTTTACAGGGGGATACCCCCTCAGAACACTGAAGCTTTCTTT
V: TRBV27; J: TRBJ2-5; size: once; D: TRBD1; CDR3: CASSPFETGPLLGTQYF; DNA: TGTGCCAGCAGCCCCTTCGAGACAGGGCCTCTCCTAGGGACCCAGTACTTC
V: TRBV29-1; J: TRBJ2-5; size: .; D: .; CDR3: CSVPEPREETQYF; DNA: TGCAGCGTTCCAGAACCCAGGGAAGAGACCCAGTACTTC
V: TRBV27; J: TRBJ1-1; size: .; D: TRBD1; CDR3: CASSLVLGTGGTEAFF; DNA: TGTGCCAGCAGTTTGGTTCTTGGGACAGGGGGCACTGAAGCTTTCTTT
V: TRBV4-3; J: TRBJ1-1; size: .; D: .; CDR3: CASSQASNIPTEAFF; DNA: TGCGCCAGCAGCCAAGCTTCTAACATTCCCACTGAAGCTTTCTTT
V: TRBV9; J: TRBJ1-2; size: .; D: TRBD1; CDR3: CASSVDAGGAYFGYTF; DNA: TGTGCCAGCAGCGTAGACGCAGGGGGCGCCTATTTTGGCTACACCTTC
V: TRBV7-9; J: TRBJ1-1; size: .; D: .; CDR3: CASSRLTGNTEAFF; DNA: TGTGCCAGCAGCAGACTTACCGGGAACACTGAAGCTTTCTTT
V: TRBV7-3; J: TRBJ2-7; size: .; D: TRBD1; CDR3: CASSLTRDRGEQYF; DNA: TGTGCCAGCAGCTTAACTCGGGACAGAGGCGAGCAGTACTTC
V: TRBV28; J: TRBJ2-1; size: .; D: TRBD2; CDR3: CASSSGSVRNEQFF; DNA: TGTGCCAGCAGTAGCGGGAGTGTGCGCAATGAGCAGTTCTTC
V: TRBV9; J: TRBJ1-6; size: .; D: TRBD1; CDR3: CASSVEGQGYSPLHF; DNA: TGTGCCAGCAGCGTAGAGGGACAGGGCTATTCACCCCTCCACTTT
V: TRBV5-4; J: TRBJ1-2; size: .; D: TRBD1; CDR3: CASSLRDRGPYGYTF; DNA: TGTGCCAGCAGCTTGCGGGACAGGGGGCCCTATGGCTACACCTTC